The entry below gives a single T cell receptor beta chain sequence along with its context. Its antigen remains unknown. TCRdb ran MiXCR on the 5' RACE reads and lists one entry per CDR3 protein. Altogether approximately 300,000 distinct CDR3 sequences are present, less than 9.5% being singletons, with the ten largest covering roughly 23%. The germline V gene encodes CDR1 SGHRS and CDR2 YFSETQ. There are 17 residues in the CDR3. V was clipped by 5 bases and J by 0 bases; unmatched bases: 11. This specimen comes from a study of T-cell memory formation after mild COVID-19. As for the study in general: TCR clusters were mostly confined to one donor each.

Study-level findings and limits: Among contracting clones, CD4+ were mainly CM/EM and CD8+ enriched in EMRA.

The TCR sequence derives from a man between 18 and 35 years old who had mild COVID-19 (a few samples of this study predate the infection). Cell type and time point are not known. The J gene is TRBJ2-4, the V gene TRBV5-1, with 7 nucleotides matching TRBD2. The sequenced material came from PBMCs or a T cell subset sorted from them (not recorded which). Here the CDR3 DNA reads TGCGCCAGCAGTCCCCAGCGGGGCTCGCCAGCCAAAAACATTCAGTACTTC. Its translation: CASSPQRGSPAKNIQYF.